A selection of T cell receptor beta chains follows, all from one sample in a study of blood T cell repertoires in COVID-19. Sequencing used immunoSEQ multiplex PCR; TCRdb keeps in-frame clones, though not all of them. The data contain around 260,000 clones, around four fifths of them singletons. Sequenced material: peripheral blood. These receptors were obtained from a man aged 55 to 70 with acute or convalescent COVID-19. The CDR3 runs from the conserved cysteine through the conserved F or W. D genes are given only for firm matches. Expanded clones get a size class; other rows say once, few or many, or leave the size out.

j_call d_call clone_size v_call cdr3_aa cdr3_nt
TRBJ2-6 NA few TRBV5-6 CASTPVQTTLSGANVLTF TGTGCCAGCACCCCTGTACAGACTACCCTCTCTGGGGCCAACGTCCTGACTTTC
TRBJ2-3 NA NA TRBV20-1 CSASLGGTDTQYF TGCAGTGCTAGTCTAGGAGGCACAGATACGCAGTATTTT
TRBJ1-1 NA NA TRBV5-6 CASSSYDRWGTEAFF TGTGCCAGCAGCTCTTACGACAGGTGGGGAACTGAAGCTTTCTTT
TRBJ2-6 NA NA TRBV5-1 CASSLDGGRDSGANVLTF TGCGCCAGCAGCTTGGACGGTGGCAGGGACTCTGGGGCCAACGTCCTGACTTTC
TRBJ1-5 NA NA TRBV18 CASSPAGGNQPQHF TGTGCCAGCTCACCGGCGGGAGGGAATCAGCCCCAGCATTTT
TRBJ1-5 NA NA TRBV19 CASSFRVRYSNQPQHF TGTGCCAGTAGTTTTCGGGTTCGGTATAGCAATCAGCCCCAGCATTTT
TRBJ2-2 NA NA TRBV6-4 CASSDRPSLGIGELFF TGTGCCAGCAGTGACCGGCCTAGCCTGGGGATCGGGGAGCTGTTTTTT
TRBJ2-1 NA NA TRBV2 CASSGGTGYNEQFF TGTGCCAGCAGTGGAGGAACAGGCTACAATGAGCAGTTCTTC
TRBJ1-2 NA once TRBV6-2/TRBV6-3 CASSYADNPASYGYTF TGTGCCAGCAGTTACGCGGACAACCCAGCCAGTTATGGCTACACCTTC
TRBJ1-2 NA NA TRBV10-3 CAITEGRDGDYYTF TGTGCCATCACCGAGGGGCGGGACGGCGACTACTACACCTTC
TRBJ2-7 NA NA TRBV7-8 CASSYGRDYEQYF TGTGCCAGCAGCTATGGACGGGACTACGAGCAGTACTTC
TRBJ1-6 TRBD1 NA TRBV6-6 CASSYQGAYNSPLHF TGTGCCAGCAGTTACCAGGGGGCGTATAATTCACCCCTCCACTTT
TRBJ1-2 TRBD1 few TRBV5-1 CASSAGQGNYGYTF TGCGCCAGCAGCGCCGGACAGGGAAACTATGGCTACACCTTC
TRBJ2-7 TRBD1 NA TRBV7-6 CASSKSSGTGTYEQYF TGTGCCAGCAGCAAGTCGTCCGGGACAGGGACCTACGAGCAGTACTTC
TRBJ1-2 TRBD1 NA TRBV27 CASSFPGQGQDGYTF TGTGCCAGCAGTTTTCCGGGACAGGGCCAGGATGGCTACACCTTC
TRBJ2-5 NA NA TRBV5-5 CASSGERQGRGETQYF TGTGCCAGCAGCGGCGAACGACAGGGGAGGGGAGAGACCCAGTACTTC
TRBJ1-4 TRBD1 NA TRBV19 CASSIMDRVGEKLFF TGTGCCAGTAGTATTATGGACAGGGTAGGAGAAAAACTGTTTTTT
TRBJ1-1 NA NA TRBV11-2 CASSSVRGNTEAFF TGTGCCAGCAGCTCAGTCAGGGGTAACACTGAAGCTTTCTTT
TRBJ1-1 NA NA TRBV6-5 CASSPRNSLEAFF TGTGCCAGCAGTCCCCGGAACAGTCTTGAAGCTTTCTTT
TRBJ1-2 TRBD1 NA TRBV6-5 CASRTVDRPNYGYTF TGTGCCAGCAGGACCGTGGACAGGCCTAACTATGGCTACACCTTC
TRBJ2-1 TRBD1 NA TRBV7-2 CASSPLGGTGNEQFF TGTGCCAGCAGCCCCTTGGGAGGGACAGGGAATGAGCAGTTCTTC
TRBJ2-3 NA NA TRBV27 CASSLRRGDTQYF TGTGCCAGCAGCCTACGTAGGGGAGATACGCAGTATTTT
TRBJ2-7 NA NA TRBV9 CASSVANPPYEQYF TGTGCCAGCAGCGTAGCTAATCCCCCGTACGAGCAGTACTTC
TRBJ2-1 TRBD2 NA TRBV9 CASSSRRTSTHEQFF TGTGCCAGCAGCTCCCGTAGGACTAGTACCCATGAGCAGTTCTTC
TRBJ2-7 NA NA TRBV11-2 CASSLDYSYEQYF TGTGCCAGCAGCCTTGACTACTCCTACGAGCAGTACTTC
TRBJ1-3 TRBD1 NA TRBV14 CASSDRDVLGNTIYF TGTGCCAGCAGTGACAGGGATGTCCTGGGAAACACCATATATTTT
TRBJ1-5 NA NA TRBV12-3/TRBV12-4 CASSEGARQPQHF TGTGCCAGCAGTGAAGGAGCAAGGCAGCCCCAGCATTTT
TRBJ2-3 NA few TRBV28 CASSTPWGLTSTDTQYF TGTGCCAGCAGTACCCCCTGGGGCCTAACAAGCACAGATACGCAGTATTTT
TRBJ2-1 TRBD2 NA TRBV2 CASSEASGSNEQFF TGTGCCAGCAGTGAAGCTAGCGGGAGTAATGAGCAGTTCTTC
TRBJ2-7 TRBD1 NA TRBV5-5 CASSWGQGAPYEQYF TGTGCCAGCAGCTGGGGACAGGGGGCTCCTTACGAGCAGTACTTC
TRBJ2-3 TRBD2 NA TRBV11-1 CASSLTSGRFTDTQYF TGTGCCAGCAGCTTGACTAGCGGGAGGTTCACAGATACGCAGTATTTT
TRBJ1-4 NA NA TRBV7-9 CASSQDRTNEKLFF TGTGCCAGCAGCCAGGACAGAACTAATGAAAAACTGTTTTTT
TRBJ2-3 TRBD2 NA TRBV4-3 CASSQVAGAADTQYF TGCGCCAGCAGCCAAGTAGCGGGAGCTGCAGATACGCAGTATTTT
TRBJ1-3 NA NA TRBV12-3/TRBV12-4 CASKQGAGNTIYF TGTGCCAGCAAACAGGGCGCTGGAAACACCATATATTTT
TRBJ1-4 NA NA TRBV5-1 CASSSGSGNEKLFF TGCGCCAGCAGCTCGGGGAGCGGTAATGAAAAACTGTTTTTT
TRBJ2-7 NA once TRBV6-5 CASSSPRGSEQYF TGTGCCAGCAGTAGCCCCCGGGGGAGTGAGCAGTACTTC
TRBJ2-1 NA few TRBV6-5 CASRANNEQFF TGTGCCAGCAGGGCAAACAATGAGCAGTTCTTC